Here is one T cell receptor beta chain with its context. Other nucleotide sequences from this sample produce the same CDR3. The PCR made use of 60 Vbeta and 13 Jbeta primers. Sequencing was performed with immunoSEQ multiplex PCR; in TCRdb, only in-frame clones are kept and a portion is missing. The repertoire consists of about 84,000 clones, with roughly 73% occurring once and the leading ten covering approximately 2.7%. The CDR3 runs 14 residues. V lost 0 bases and J 3 bases, leaving 6 bases between the germline ends. The germline CDR1 and CDR2 sequences are SEHNR and FQNEAQ (reference sequence). The sample comes from a study of cytomegalovirus exposure and HLA in healthy donors.

The chain uses TRBV7-9 and TRBJ2-1; D is unclear. The source is a male donor in good health and CMV-seropositive. The sequencing sample was made of PBMCs. CDR3 bases: TGTGCCAGCAGCTTAGCTGGCAGCTACAATGAGCAGTTCTTC. This gives the protein CASSLAGSYNEQFF. The full variable domain, its missing parts supplied by reference TRBV7-9 and TRBJ2-1, is DTGVSQNPRHKITKRGQNVTFRCDPISEHNRLYWYRQTLGQGPEFLTYFQNEAQLEKSRLLSDRFSAERPKGSFSTLEIQRTEQGDSAMYLCASSLAGSYNEQFFGPGTRLTVL.